The following is a T cell receptor beta chain sequence with its context. The data are from a study of blood T cell repertoires in COVID-19. The CDR3 runs to 14 residues. V lost 7 bases and J 2 bases, leaving 12 bases between the germline ends. Germline lookup yields CDR1 LNHDA and CDR2 SQIVND (reference sequence). The assay was immunoSEQ multiplex PCR, and TCRdb's table has in-frame clones only and misses some. The table has around 230,000 clones, just under 85% seen once. The rearrangement links TRBV19 to TRBJ1-3; D not resolved. The sequenced sample consisted of peripheral blood. The sequence came from a woman of 80 years or more with acute or convalescent COVID-19. CDR3 residues: CASINPGTGNTIYF. The CDR3 DNA follows: TGTGCCAGTATAAATCCCGGGACTGGAAACACCATATATTTT. Using reference TRBV19 and TRBJ1-3 for the parts outside the CDR3, the full variable domain is DGGITQSPKYLFRKEGQNVTLSCEQNLNHDAMYWYRQDPGQGLRLIYYSQIVNDFQKGDIAEGYSVSREKKESFPLTVTSAQKNPTAFYLCASINPGTGNTIYFGEGSWLTVV.